This T cell receptor (beta chain) emerged from a study of cytomegalovirus exposure and HLA in healthy donors. This clone has only a few counts. The PCR made use of 60 Vbeta and 13 Jbeta primers. The table came from immunoSEQ multiplex PCR; TCRdb's copy has only in-frame clones and leaves some out. The sample includes about 120,000 clones, about 15% of them seen just once. In germline, CDR1 is SQVTM, CDR2 ANQGSEA. CDR3 length: 13 residues. The V end lost 2 bases, the J end lost 2 bases, and 9 bases lay between the germline ends. The receptor's source is a female donor in good health and CMV-seropositive. The sample comprised PBMCs. This sequence joins TRBV29-1 and TRBJ2-5; D remains unclear. This chain's CDR3 is CSVERSQQETQYF. The CDR3 DNA reads as TGCAGCGTTGAAAGGTCACAGCAAGAGACCCAGTACTTC.